This T cell receptor (beta chain) was identified during a study of blood T cell repertoires in COVID-19 (dated by TCRdb to 2019 to 2021). Study-level background: Samples covering the acute and convalescent phases of COVID-19 were provided by collaborators in the United States, Italy and Spain. Subjects who had been exposed to COVID-19, were actively infected with it, or had recovered from it provided the deeply sampled blood TCRbeta repertoires that made up the dataset. Where HLA class I and class II types were available, the types were taken from metadata supplied by the sample provider, not from assay-based typing. A freely available public database, intended as a resource for researchers studying the immune response to SARS-CoV-2, is where the repertoires were released. The material from the prospective study consisted of cDNA or gDNA derived from T cells, B-cell-depleted T cells, or PBMCs. The samples were drawn from two sources: the first 160 participants of the ongoing ImmuneRACE study, and fewer than 1,500 subjects contributed by 6 global collaborators. Sample metadata almost always included a de-identified subject ID, COVID-19 status, age in years and sex. Paper-wide results and their limitations: How much clinical and demographic metadata was included differed by source and by participant, and the metadata was provided uncurated.

Trimming at the junction amounts to 4 bases on V and 10 bases on J, and the germline ends lie 18 bases apart. Taken from the germline V gene, the CDR1 and CDR2 loops are SGHRS and YFSETQ. The CDR3 starts with the cysteine, ends with the phenylalanine, and has 14 residues. The DNA shown is the 42-base CDR3, in frame from base 1. On this clone: Its antigen is not yet known. No much larger clonotype is one base removed from it; base qualities were not supplied.

Enrolling through a virtual design, the prospective study's participants ranged in age from roughly 18 to 89 years and lived across 24 United States geographic areas. To assign participants to cohorts, the prospective study relied on clinical history that participants themselves reported in a screening survey and a study questionnaire. In the prospective study, whole blood, serum and a nasopharyngeal or oropharyngeal swab were collected from each participant by mobile phlebotomists. Participants in the prospective study had the option to provide additional blood draws and questionnaires over a roughly two-month period. Before DNA extraction, blood samples from the prospective study were shipped at room temperature or frozen. TCRbeta CDR3 regions were amplified from genomic DNA by means of the immunoSEQ Assay, a bias-controlled multiplex PCR. As for the original processing: Nucleated cell counts per sample were estimated from amplification of reference gene primers within the assay. To quantify the absolute abundance of each unique TCRbeta CDR3 rearrangement, sequence reads were collapsed and filtered. For each sample, productive Simpson clonality was calculated as the square root of Simpson's diversity index across productive rearrangements. TCRdb limited this immuneACCESS table to in-frame rearrangements with V and J called. A share of clones is missing; checked studies link under half to unresolved V genes, and the rest is unexplained. For V, J and clone size, that table is used; D and trimming come from the DNA. The sample table records fewer than 200,000 clones; approximately 79% of these occur just once. 4% to 6.5% of the sample is taken by the ten largest.

The receptor's source is a woman aged 55-75 years with acute COVID-19. The specimen was PBMCs or T cells enriched from blood (not recorded which). The chain uses TRBV5-1 and TRBJ2-1; TRBD2 is perhaps the D gene, given 5 matching bases. Here the CDR3 is given as CASSLRTATGEQFF. DNA sequence: TGCGCCAGCAGCCTCCGGACCGCAACGGGGGAGCAGTTCTTC.